The 18 T cell receptor beta chains below were found in one sample sequenced in a study of patients and donors after allogeneic stem cell transplantation. Using its own MiXCR run on the RT-PCR reads, TCRdb lists one record per CDR3 protein. Of over 130,000 distinct CDR3 sequences listed, 37% are singletons. Material for sequencing was blood, either unsorted or a sorted T cell fraction (not recorded which). The receptor source for this set is a human donor who was either an allogeneic HSCT recipient or a stem cell or donor lymphocyte infusion donor (not recorded which). It is not recorded whose cells these are; they may come from a transplant donor.

This clonotype has only a few counts. The CDR3 spells CATSEAAYNSPLHF. CDR3 nucleotide sequence: TGTGCCACCAGTGAGGCAGCGTATAATTCACCCCTCCACTTT. The V call is TRBV24-1, the J call TRBJ1-6; D remains unclear. Looked up from germline, CDR1 is KGHDR and CDR2 is SFDVKD. CDR3 length equals 14 residues. The germline V and J ends were trimmed by 4 bases and 4 bases, with 7 bases remaining between them.

This clonotype was observed a handful of times. The chain has TRBV12-3 or TRBV12-4 and TRBJ1-5; no firm D call. The CDR3 is 11 amino acids. Trimming took 4 bases from V and 7 from J, leaving 5 bases between them. The CDR3: CASSSWQPQHF. As DNA, the CDR3 is TGTGCCAGCAGTTCCTGGCAGCCCCAGCATTTT.

In its sample, this clonotype was seen a few times. The V call is TRBV12-3 or TRBV12-4, the J call TRBJ1-2; D gene ambiguous. The CDR3 runs 15 residues. Trimming stripped 6 bases from V and 8 bases from J, with 22 bases between. CDR3 region: CASSREGGGLYGYTF. CDR3 DNA: TGTGCCAGCAGCCGAGAAGGAGGTGGGCTCTACGGCTACACCTTC.

This clonotype was found a few times. The chain recombines TRBV29-1 with TRBJ2-7; D gene uncertain. Per the germline V gene, CDR1 is SQVTM and CDR2 is ANQGSEA. V gave up 5 bases and J gave up 5 bases, with 10 bases separating them. The CDR3 has 11 amino acids. In DNA form, the CDR3 reads TGCAGCGTTTTCTGGGCAAACGAGCAGTACGTC. Translation gives CSVFWANEQYV.

The CDR3 DNA is TGCGCCAGCTGGACGCCAAGACAGGGTGCTGGAAACACCATATATTTT. It yields the protein CASWTPRQGAGNTIYF. The chain has TRBV10-2 and TRBJ1-3; 7 bases match TRBD1. The V gene end was trimmed by 8 bases and the J gene end by 2 bases; junction bases not matched to a gene: 12. Germline CDR1 is WSHSY and CDR2 is SAAADI. The CDR3 spans 16 residues.

This clonotype was counted a few times. The chain links TRBV24-1 to TRBJ1-5; the D gene is possibly TRBD1 (6 bases). The germline CDR1 and CDR2 sequences are KGHDR and SFDVKD. V lost 5 bases, J lost 2 bases, and 15 bases lay in between. The CDR3 sequence is 16 residues long. The CDR3 reads CATSVGGEGRNQPQHF. CDR3 bases: TGTGCCACCAGTGTCGGGGGCGAGGGGCGCAATCAGCCCCAGCATTTT.

This clonotype was detected a few times. The rearrangement joins TRBV20-1 to TRBJ1-4; D ambiguous. The CDR3 runs 14 residues. Germline V CDR1 and CDR2: DFQATT, SNEGSKA (reference sequence). The ends were cut back, 6 bases at V and 8 bases at J, with 19 bases in the middle. The CDR3 region is CSAPDGRIGEKLFF. The CDR3 nucleotides read TGCAGTGCACCGGACGGCCGCATTGGAGAAAAACTGTTTTTT.

Details on this clonotype: One junction end does not reproduce the germline sequence, and a read error may be involved. J is TRBJ1-4 and V is TRBV12-3 or TRBV12-4; 8 bases align to TRBD1. The CDR3 is made up of 13 amino acids. The CDR3 nucleotides are TGCGCCAGCAGCCAGGGGGCGGGTGAAAAACTGTTTTTT. This codes for CASSQGAGEKLFF.

This clonotype was seen repeatedly, ten times or more. The chain combines TRBV6-5 with TRBJ1-2; D remains ambiguous. V was trimmed by 4 bases and J by 10 bases, leaving 13 bases between them. Per the germline V gene, CDR1 is MNHEY and CDR2 is SVGAGI. The CDR3 is made up of 12 amino acids. Here the CDR3 DNA reads TGTGCCAGCAGTTCCTTAACAGCCCACTACACCTTC. It encodes CASSSLTAHYTF.

The J gene is TRBJ1-5, the V gene TRBV12-3 or TRBV12-4; 7 bases agree with TRBD1. The J segment lost 1 base and the V segment lost 6 bases, leaving 6 bases of the junction unmatched. The CDR3 has 15 amino acids. CDR3 sequence: CASSYRGASNQPQHF. CDR3 bases: TGTGCCAGCAGCTACAGGGGAGCGAGCAATCAGCCCCAGCATTTT.

V usage is TRBV6-2 or TRBV6-3 and J usage is TRBJ1-5; TRBD1 agrees at 9 bases. This CDR3 has 15 residues. CDR1 and CDR2 (germline): MNHEY, SVGEGT. V lost 6 bases and J lost 7; bases outside the gene matches: 10. CDR3 in DNA: TGTGCCAGCAGCCTTCCCGGGACAGGGAACCAGCCCCAGCATTTT. Protein product: CASSLPGTGNQPQHF.

V and J are TRBV6-5 and TRBJ2-1; 8 nucleotides match TRBD2. The CDR3 runs 15 residues. V lost 4 bases and J lost 8; bases outside the gene matches: 10. CDR1 is MNHEY and CDR2 is SVGAGI in the germline V gene. The DNA for the CDR3 is TGTGCCAGCAGTTCCCCCTCGGGGGGGCGGCATGAGCAGTTCTTC. Its translation is CASSSPSGGRHEQFF.

The sample holds one count of this clonotype. This chain uses TRBV13 with TRBJ2-5; either TRBD1 or TRBD2 may supply D (5 bases each). Germline V lookup: CDR1 PRHDT, CDR2 FYEKMQ (reference sequence). Trimming shortened V by 3 bases and J by 2 bases, and 10 bases separated the two germline ends. This CDR3 region has 14 residues. The CDR3 DNA reads TGTGCCAGCAGCTTTGGGGGTGCTCAAGAGACCCAGTACTTC. It yields the protein CASSFGGAQETQYF.

The chain links TRBV5-1 to TRBJ2-5; D may match TRBD1 or TRBD2 (5 bases each). Deletions cut 6 bases from V and 7 bases from J, with 13 bases between. The germline gives CDR1 SGHRS, CDR2 YFSETQ. The CDR3 contains 12 residues. CDR3 DNA: TGCGCCAGCAAGAGCCTGAGGGGGACCCAGTACTTC. As protein: CASKSLRGTQYF.

This clonotype came up a few times. The chain recombines TRBV12-3 or TRBV12-4 with TRBJ1-5, with TRBD1 matching over 10 bases. V dropped 4 bases and J dropped 6; count of bases not matched to a gene: 6. The CDR3 length is 15 residues. The chain's CDR3 is CASSSPDRGGQPQHF. In DNA, the CDR3 is TGTGCCAGCAGTTCGCCGGACAGGGGGGGTCAGCCCCAGCATTTT.

This clonotype was picked up a small number of times. The gene calls are TRBV24-1 and TRBJ1-2; tentative D call: TRBD1 (6 bases). Trimming removed 4 bases at V and 3 bases at J, with 17 bases between. CDR1 is KGHDR, CDR2 SFDVKD, per germline. The CDR3 has 16 residues. CDR3 in amino acids: CATSDQGQGPDYGYTF. As DNA, the CDR3 is TGTGCCACCAGTGACCAAGGGCAGGGGCCGGACTATGGCTACACCTTC.

As regards this clonotype: The junction departs from germline at one end; a sequencing error may be responsible. The chain uses TRBV27 and TRBJ1-1; TRBD1 matches at 7 bases. This CDR3 contains 15 residues. Looked up from germline, CDR1 is MNHEY and CDR2 is SMNVEV (reference sequence). The CDR3 spells CASRLLTGTVVEAFF. The CDR3 bases are TGTGCCAGCCGTTTACTCACCGGGACAGTAGTAGAAGCTTTCTTT.

The V and J genes are TRBV12-3 or TRBV12-4 and TRBJ2-7, with D uncertain. The CDR3 spans 14 residues. Trimming removed 1 base at V and 2 bases at J, with 9 bases between. CDR3 coding DNA: TGTGCCAGCAGTTTAGGGGTCACTCCCTACGAGCAGTACGTC. This translates into CASSLGVTPYEQYV.